This record looks at one TCR beta chain sequence and its context. Its antigen is not known. Libraries were prepared by immunoSEQ multiplex PCR; TCRdb keeps only in-frame clonotypes and omits some of them. The sample carries about 2.3 million clones, approximately 90% recorded once. The data were obtained in a study of shared clonotypes between healthy human individuals. At the level of the study: Three CD4 naive, three CD4 memory, two CD8 naive and one CD8 memory plate were used per donor.

Findings of the study overall: Rarefaction exposed incomplete sorted-subset sequencing despite large depth. As a rule, naive subsets had a larger estimated richness than memory subsets.

The CDR3 contains 16 residues. The V end was cut by 2 bases, the J end by 8 bases, with 18 bases between. CDR1 is MNHEY and CDR2 is SVGAGI in the germline V gene. Donors comprised only Caucasian adults living in Nashville, Tennessee. The chain couples TRBV6-5 to TRBJ1-4; a weak D match, TRBD1 (6 bases). This TCR was sampled from a man younger than 30 in good health. Some clones in this sample may be carry-over from other donors' samples. Sample: naive CD4+ T cells from PBMCs. This sample's subset: CD45RA+ positively selected. The CDR3 bases are TGTGCCAGCAGTTACGCGTATCGTAGGGGGGCGGAAAAACTGTTTTTT. Translation gives CASSYAYRRGAEKLFF.